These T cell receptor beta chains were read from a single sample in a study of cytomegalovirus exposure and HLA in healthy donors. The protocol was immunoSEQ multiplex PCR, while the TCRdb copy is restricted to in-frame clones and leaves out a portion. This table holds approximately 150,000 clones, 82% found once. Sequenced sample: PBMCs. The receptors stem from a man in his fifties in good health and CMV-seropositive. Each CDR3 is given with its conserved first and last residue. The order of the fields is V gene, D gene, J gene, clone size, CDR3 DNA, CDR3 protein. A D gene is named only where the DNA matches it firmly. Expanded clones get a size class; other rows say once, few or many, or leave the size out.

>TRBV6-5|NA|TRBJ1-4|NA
TGTGCCAGCAGTCAGGAGGTAGGAGCTTCGGAAAAACTGTTTTTT
CASSQEVGASEKLFF
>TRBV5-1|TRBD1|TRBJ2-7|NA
TGCGCCAGCAGCCCGACAGGGGGCTCCTACGAGCAGTACTTC
CASSPTGGSYEQYF
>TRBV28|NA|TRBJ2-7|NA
TGTGCCAGCAGTTTAAAGGGAGGAGAGCAGTACTTC
CASSLKGGEQYF
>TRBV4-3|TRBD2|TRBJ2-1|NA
TGCGCCGGCAGCCAGGCCGGGACTAGCGTTCATGAGCAGTTCTTC
CAGSQAGTSVHEQFF
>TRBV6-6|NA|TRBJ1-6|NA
TGTGCCAGCAGTGACGGGAATAATTCACCCCTCCACTTT
CASSDGNNSPLHF
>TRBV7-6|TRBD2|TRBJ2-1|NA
TGTGCCAGCAGCTTAGCCGCTAGCGGGGGGACCTACAATGAGCAGTTCTTC
CASSLAASGGTYNEQFF
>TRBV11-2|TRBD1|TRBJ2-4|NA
TGTGCCAGCAGCTGGGACAGGGAGATTCAGTACTTC
CASSWDREIQYF
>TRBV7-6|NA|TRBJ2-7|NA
TGTGCCAGCAGCCTCACCCCTGTTAGAGCCTACGAGCAGTACTTC
CASSLTPVRAYEQYF
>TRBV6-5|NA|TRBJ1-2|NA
TGTGCCAGCAGTTACTCTCCCCTCGGCGGCTATGGCTACACCTTC
CASSYSPLGGYGYTF
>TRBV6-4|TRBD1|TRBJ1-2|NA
TGTGCCAGCAGTGACACGACAGGGTCTAGAACCTACACCTTC
CASSDTTGSRTYTF
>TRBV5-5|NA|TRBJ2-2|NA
TGTGCCAGCAGCCGTAGCGTCGGGGAGCTGTTTTTT
CASSRSVGELFF
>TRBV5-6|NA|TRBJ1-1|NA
TGTGCCAGCAGCCCCCAGAACACTGAAGCTTTCTTT
CASSPQNTEAFF
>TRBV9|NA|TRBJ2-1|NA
TGTGCCAGCAGCGTAGCTACGGGGCGGGAATCCTACAATGAGCAGTTCTTC
CASSVATGRESYNEQFF
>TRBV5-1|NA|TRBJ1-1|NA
TGCGCCAGCAGACTTTTGACAGGAAACACTGAAGCTTTCTTT
CASRLLTGNTEAFF
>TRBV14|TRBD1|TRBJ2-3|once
TGTGCCAGCAGCCTCCGGGACAGGGTATCAGATACGCAGTATTTT
CASSLRDRVSDTQYF
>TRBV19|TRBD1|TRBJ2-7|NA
TGTGCCAGTAGTATTAAGCTGGGGACAGGCTACTTTCACGAGCAGTACTTC
CASSIKLGTGYFHEQYF
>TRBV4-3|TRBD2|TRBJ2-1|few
TGCGCCAGCAGCCTCCGCGCTAGCGGGGGGGGAAATGAGCAGTTCTTC
CASSLRASGGGNEQFF
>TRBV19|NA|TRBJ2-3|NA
TGTGCCAGTAGTATAGCGGGGGGCACAGATACGCAGTATTTT
CASSIAGGTDTQYF
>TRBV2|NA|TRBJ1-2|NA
TGTGCCAGCAGAGAGGGACTGCTAAACTATGGCTACACCTTC
CASREGLLNYGYTF
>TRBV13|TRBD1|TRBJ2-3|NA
TGTGCCAGCAGCCCCGGACAGGGGGGAACAGATACGCAGTATTTT
CASSPGQGGTDTQYF
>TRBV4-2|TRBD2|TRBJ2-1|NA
TGTGCCAGCAGCCAGGAACAGAATAGCGGGGGGTTCTACAATGAGCAGTTCTTC
CASSQEQNSGGFYNEQFF
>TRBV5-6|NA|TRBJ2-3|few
TGTGCCAGCAGCTTGGGGCAGTGGGATACGCAGTATTTT
CASSLGQWDTQYF
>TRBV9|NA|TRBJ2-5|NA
TGTGCCAGCAGCGCGGGGGATTTCCCCCCGACGGAGCAGTACTTC
CASSAGDFPPTEQYF
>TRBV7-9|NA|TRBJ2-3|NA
TGTGCCAGCAGCCCCAGTCGAGGCGCTCGGGGTGGTACGCAGTATTTT
CASSPSRGARGGTQYF
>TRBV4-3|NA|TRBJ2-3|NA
TGCGCCAGCAGCCAAGATTTAGGGGGGGGTACGCAGTATTTT
CASSQDLGGGTQYF
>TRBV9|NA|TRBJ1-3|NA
TGTGCCAGCAGCGGGCTGGGAAACACCATATATTTT
CASSGLGNTIYF
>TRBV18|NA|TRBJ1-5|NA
TGTGCCAGCTCACGGGACATCAATCAGCCCCAGCATTTT
CASSRDINQPQHF
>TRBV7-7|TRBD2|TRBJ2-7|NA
TGTGCTAGCAGCTTAGGACTAGCGGGAGTCAACGAGCAGTACTTC
CASSLGLAGVNEQYF
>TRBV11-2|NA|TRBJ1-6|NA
TGTGCCAGCAGCTCCATCCCCAGGAATAATTCACCCCTCCACTTT
CASSSIPRNNSPLHF
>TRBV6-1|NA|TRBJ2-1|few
TGTGCCAGCAGTGAATCGGAGCTAGTAGAGTACAATGAGCAGTTCTTC
CASSESELVEYNEQFF
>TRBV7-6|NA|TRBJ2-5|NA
TGTGCCAGCAGCACCCGGTCCCAAGAGACCCAGTACTTC
CASSTRSQETQYF
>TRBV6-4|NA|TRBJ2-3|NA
TGTGCCAGCAGCCTCTTAGGAGGGAGCACAGATACGCAGTATTTT
CASSLLGGSTDTQYF
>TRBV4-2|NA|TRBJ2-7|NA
TGTGCCAGCAGCCAACAGGGTTGGTACGAGCAGTACTTC
CASSQQGWYEQYF
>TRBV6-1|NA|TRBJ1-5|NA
TGTGCCAGCAGTGAAGCGACTAAGGGGGTCCAGGACAGCAATAGCAATCAGCCCCAGCATTTT
CASSEATKGVQDSNSNQPQHF
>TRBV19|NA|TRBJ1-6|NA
TGTGCCAGTAGTATATGGACTGGAGGAGGTTCACCCCTCCACTTT
CASSIWTGGGSPLHF
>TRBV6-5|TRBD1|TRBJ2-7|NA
TGTGCCAGCAGCAGGGACAGGGGGAATTACGAGCAGTACTTC
CASSRDRGNYEQYF
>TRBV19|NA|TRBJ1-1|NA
TGTGCCAGTTACAGGTCAAACACTGAAGCTTTCTTT
CASYRSNTEAFF
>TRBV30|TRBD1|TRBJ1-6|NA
TGTGCCTGGCGGGACAGGGGGAATTCACCCCTCCACTTT
CAWRDRGNSPLHF
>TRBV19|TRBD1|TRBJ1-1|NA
TGTGCCAGTAGTCCCCTGGGACAGGGGACTGAAGCTTTCTTT
CASSPLGQGTEAFF
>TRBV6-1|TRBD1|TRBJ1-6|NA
TGTGCCAGCAGTGTAGGACAGGGCGCGAATTCACCCCTCCACTTT
CASSVGQGANSPLHF
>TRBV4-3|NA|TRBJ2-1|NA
TGCGCCAGCAGCCTACACTCCTACAATGAGCAGTTCTTC
CASSLHSYNEQFF
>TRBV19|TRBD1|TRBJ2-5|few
TGTGCCAGTAGTAGACAGGGTATTTCCCAAGAGACCCAGTACTTC
CASSRQGISQETQYF
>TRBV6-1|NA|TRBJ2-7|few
TGTGCCAGCAGTGGAAGAGCGAGCTCCTACGAGCAGTACTTC
CASSGRASSYEQYF
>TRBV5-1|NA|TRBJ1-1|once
TGCGCCAGCAGCTCGAGTACTGATAAACCGAACACTGAAGCTTTCTTT
CASSSSTDKPNTEAFF
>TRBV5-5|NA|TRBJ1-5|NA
TGTGCCAGCAGCTTGTACAGGGACAATCAGCCCCAGCATTTT
CASSLYRDNQPQHF